The 29 T cell receptor beta chains listed next were all sequenced from one sample in a study of OX40 agonist ivuxolimab in advanced cancers. The table came from immunoSEQ multiplex PCR; TCRdb's copy has only in-frame clones and leaves some out. This table has nearly 60,000 clones, 75% to 90% appearing once. Here the sequenced sample was CD4+ or CD8+ T cells sorted from blood, taken in a trial of the OX40 agonist ivuxolimab. All receptors come from an adult with an advanced solid tumor such as melanoma, head and neck, liver or kidney cancer.

This chain links TRBV9 with TRBJ2-1, with TRBD1 identical over 12 bases. V gave up 0 bases and J gave up 9 bases; unmatched junction bases: 7. There are 16 residues in the CDR3. Per germline, CDR1 SGDLS and CDR2 YYNGEE. Here the CDR3 DNA reads TGTGCCAGCAGCGTAGTTTCCGGGACAGGGGGCTCTGAGCAGTTCTTC. Amino acids: CASSVVSGTGGSEQFF.

This chain uses TRBV4-2 with TRBJ2-7; TRBD2 agrees at 9 bases. Germline loops: CDR1 LGHNA, CDR2 YNFKEQ. J was trimmed by 5 bases and V by 0 bases; bases with no gene match: 5. The CDR3 is 15 amino acids. The CDR3, as DNA: TGTGCCAGCAGCCAAGATCTTGGACTAGCGAACGAGCAGTACTTC. Protein: CASSQDLGLANEQYF.

This clone was seen a few times. The V gene is TRBV7-9, the J gene TRBJ2-3; perhaps TRBD1 as D (5 bases). This CDR3 is built from 13 residues. Germline V lookup: CDR1 SEHNR, CDR2 FQNEAQ (reference sequence). V lost 4 bases, J lost 4 bases, and 9 bases lay in between. Written as DNA, the CDR3 is TGTGCCAGCAGCTCCCAAGGGGCAGATACGCAGTATTTT. It codes for CASSSQGADTQYF.

The chain couples TRBV9 to TRBJ1-2, with D possibly TRBD1 on 6 matching bases. The CDR3 length is 16 residues. CDR1 and CDR2 (germline): SGDLS, YYNGEE. V was pared by 0 bases and J by 7 bases, with 19 bases between. The chain's CDR3 is CASSVGEGLIQGGYTF. CDR3 DNA: TGTGCCAGCAGCGTAGGGGAGGGGTTGATACAGGGTGGCTACACCTTC.

This clone has a single count. This sequence joins TRBV6-6 and TRBJ1-2; a possible D gene is TRBD1 (6 bases). V shed 6 bases and J shed 4 bases, with 12 bases lying between them. This CDR3 is 13 amino acids long. Germline V lookup: CDR1 MNHNY, CDR2 SVGAGI (reference sequence). As DNA, the CDR3 is TGTGCCAGCAGGCCCGGACAGCTCTATGGCTACACCTTC. Protein: CASRPGQLYGYTF.

V gene TRBV18 combines with J gene TRBJ2-7, with D unclear. Germline loops: CDR1 KGHSH, CDR2 LQKENI. The CDR3 contains 13 residues. Trimming took off 2 bases at V and 7 bases at J, with 12 bases between the two ends. CDR3 sequence reads: CASSPGQHGEQYF. CDR3 DNA: TGTGCCAGCTCACCAGGGCAGCATGGGGAGCAGTACTTC.

The chain employs TRBV4-1 and TRBJ2-1; 7 bases agree with TRBD1. Losses at the gene ends were 1 base for V and 12 bases for J; bases not matched to a gene: 6. The CDR3 is 13 residues long. Germline lookup yields CDR1 MGHRA and CDR2 YSYEKL. The CDR3 sequence is CASSQVRGGGQFF. DNA of the CDR3: TGCGCCAGCAGCCAAGTCCGAGGGGGCGGGCAGTTCTTC.

The rearrangement joins TRBV28 to TRBJ1-4, with 7 bases lining up with TRBD1. With 10 bases clipped from V and 4 bases from J, the junction kept 6 bases outside the gene matches. The CDR3 contains 13 residues. The germline V gene has CDR1 MDHEN and CDR2 SYDVKM. CDR3 sequence (DNA): TGTGCCACCAACAGGGGCGGTAATGAAAAACTGTTTTTT. This codes for CATNRGGNEKLFF.

The chain couples TRBV27 to TRBJ1-4, with unresolved D. Germline V gives CDR1 MNHEY, CDR2 SMNVEV (reference sequence). The V gene lost 0 bases and the J gene lost 4 bases, with 9 bases spanning the gap. The CDR3 extends over 15 amino acids. This CDR3 reads CASSLSVGSNEKLFF. The CDR3 coding sequence is TGTGCCAGCAGTTTATCGGTGGGGAGTAATGAAAAACTGTTTTTT. The variable domain in full, with the rest retrieved from reference TRBV27 and TRBJ1-4, is EAQVTQNPRYLITVTGKKLTVTCSQNMNHEYMSWYRQDPGLGLRQIYYSMNVEVTDKGDVPEGYKVSRKEKRNFPLILESPSPNQTSLYFCASSLSVGSNEKLFFGSGTQLSVL.

The rearrangement joins TRBV21-1 to TRBJ2-3. TRBV21-1 is designated a pseudogene. The CDR3 is 15 residues long. In nucleotides, the CDR3 is TGTGCCAGCATTCCAGGGGACGGCCAGGCGGGGACGCAGTATTTT. Translated: CASIPGDGQAGTQYF.

This chain connects TRBV5-1 to TRBJ2-7; D call uncertain. Germline V gives CDR1 SGHRS, CDR2 YFSETQ. V was pared by 1 base and J by 5 bases, with 7 bases between. The CDR3 spans 12 residues. The CDR3 sequence is CASSLKGHEQYF. As DNA, the CDR3 is TGCGCCAGCAGCTTGAAAGGGCACGAGCAGTACTTC.

The gene calls are TRBV29-1 and TRBJ2-7; 9 nucleotides agree with TRBD2. Trimming cost V 4 bases and J 3 bases; bases outside gene matches: 4. The CDR3 consists of 13 residues. Germline assignment: CDR1 SQVTM and CDR2 ANQGSEA. Here the CDR3 reads CSVVLAGVYEQYF. The CDR3 DNA reads as TGCAGCGTTGTATTAGCGGGAGTCTACGAGCAGTACTTC.

CDR3: CASSRGQGAYEQYF. DNA of the CDR3: TGCGCCAGCAGTCGTGGACAGGGGGCCTACGAGCAGTACTTC. This rearrangement joins TRBV10-1 to TRBJ2-7; 10 nucleotides agree with TRBD1. CDR3 length: 14 amino acids. Germline CDR1 is WNHNN and CDR2 is SYGVQD (reference sequence). The trim removed 5 bases at V and 2 bases at J, leaving 3 bases unmatched.

This chain connects TRBV6-6 to TRBJ2-7, with D perhaps matching TRBD1 or TRBD2 (5 bases each). This CDR3 has 14 residues. Per germline, CDR1 MNHNY and CDR2 SVGAGI (reference sequence). V was pared by 4 bases and J by 2 bases, with 12 bases between. CDR3 DNA: TGTGCCAGCAGTTCGACCGGGGACCCCTACGAGCAGTACTTC. Translating it yields CASSSTGDPYEQYF.

The chain employs TRBV7-8 and TRBJ2-3, with TRBD1 identical over 7 bases. Trimming at V came to 5 bases and at J to 1 base, leaving 6 bases not matched to a gene. There are 15 residues in the CDR3. Germline CDR1 reads SGHVS; CDR2 reads FQNEAQ. The CDR3 is CASSRQGVGTDTQYF. The CDR3 nucleotides are TGTGCCAGCAGCCGACAGGGTGTCGGCACAGATACGCAGTATTTT.

This sequence joins TRBV5-1 and TRBJ2-7; D is perhaps TRBD2 (7 bases). CDR1 and CDR2 (germline): SGHRS, YFSETQ. The V gene lost 0 bases and the J gene lost 2 bases, with 12 bases spanning the gap. The CDR3 has 15 amino acids. DNA for the CDR3: TGCGCCAGCAGCTTGGTTGGGGGGGCAGCCTACGAGCAGTACTTC. Encoded protein: CASSLVGGAAYEQYF.

A few counts support this clone. The chain recombines TRBV19 with TRBJ2-7, with 8 bases matching TRBD2. CDR3 size: 16 residues. After removal of 8 bases from V and 2 bases from J, the junction contained 14 bases not matched to a gene. CDR1 LNHDA and CDR2 SQIVND come from the germline V gene (reference sequence). The CDR3 bases are TGTGCCAGTCGCGGGGGTGGAGCGGGAGATGCCTACGAGCAGTACTTC. It yields the protein CASRGGGAGDAYEQYF.

CDR3 DNA: TGTGCCAGCTTACCGGGACGACTTTATGGCTACACCTTC. Its translation is CASLPGRLYGYTF. The chain combines TRBV28 with TRBJ1-2, with D perhaps TRBD1 (5 bases). This CDR3 has 13 amino acids. The germline CDR1 and CDR2 sequences are MDHEN and SYDVKM. V was pared by 8 bases and J by 5 bases, with 15 bases between.

The chain uses TRBV7-3 and TRBJ2-1; 10 nucleotides align to TRBD2. Trimming cost V 5 bases and J 8 bases; bases outside gene matches: 9. CDR1 is SGHTA, CDR2 FQGTGA, per germline. The CDR3 covers 15 residues. The CDR3 DNA reads TGTGCCAGCAGCCGCACTAGCGGGACATGGGATGAGCAGTTCTTC. This encodes CASSRTSGTWDEQFF.

This clone came up once. J is TRBJ1-6 and V is TRBV19; D possibly corresponds to TRBD1 (5 bases). CDR3 length: 14 amino acids. Germline V gene lookup returns CDR1 LNHDA and CDR2 SQIVND (reference sequence). The ends were cut back, 6 bases at V and 3 bases at J, with 9 bases in the middle. The CDR3 DNA is TGTGCCAGTAGCCGGGACCTCTATAATTCACCCCTCCACTTT. Translated, it gives CASSRDLYNSPLHF.

The chain has TRBV29-1 and TRBJ2-5; 11 bases agree with TRBD1. Germline values: CDR1 SQVTM, CDR2 ANQGSEA. Trimming at V came to 7 bases and at J to 4 bases, leaving 11 bases not matched to a gene. CDR3 length: 15 residues. This CDR3 is CSAEGTGGIGETQYF. In DNA, the CDR3 is TGCAGCGCCGAGGGGACAGGGGGTATAGGAGAGACCCAGTACTTC. The full variable domain, its missing parts supplied by reference TRBV29-1 and TRBJ2-5, is SAVISQKPSRDICQRGTSLTIQCQVDSQVTMMFWYRQQPGQSLTLIATANQGSEATYESGFVIDKFPISRPNLTFSTLTVSNMSPEDSSIYLCSAEGTGGIGETQYFGPGTRLLVL.

V gene TRBV11-3 combines with J gene TRBJ2-5; unclear D gene. The CDR3 contains 16 residues. CDR1 and CDR2 from the germline V gene are SGHNT and YENEEA. V lost 5 bases and J 4 bases, leaving 20 bases between the germline ends. In nucleotides, the CDR3 is TGTGCCAGCAGCCCTGGACGGCGTGGCTATGGAGAGACCCAGTACTTC. Translation: CASSPGRRGYGETQYF.

The gene calls are TRBV2 and TRBJ2-5, with 8 bases that match TRBD2. The J call is in doubt because the DNA end fits TRBJ2-7 better. Germline lookup yields CDR1 SNHLY and CDR2 FYNNEI. The CDR3 loop spans 14 amino acids. Here the CDR3 DNA reads TGTGCCAGCAAAATTGTAGCGGGACCTTACGAGCAGTACTTC. It codes for CASKIVAGPYEQYF.

The CDR3 nucleotides read TGTGCCAGCAGCTTGACTAGACCTACGCAGTATTTT. As protein: CASSLTRPTQYF. The chain uses TRBV7-8 and TRBJ2-3; D may be TRBD2 (6 bases). The germline V and J ends were trimmed by 3 bases and 8 bases, with 9 bases remaining between them. Germline V gene data show CDR1 as SGHVS and CDR2 as FQNEAQ. The CDR3 covers 12 residues.

The chain links TRBV16 to TRBJ1-4; no firm D call. Looked up from germline, CDR1 is KGHSY and CDR2 is FQNENV. V lost 6 bases, J lost 3 bases, and 11 bases lay in between. The CDR3 is made up of 14 amino acids. The DNA for the CDR3 is TGTGCCAGCAGTCAGAGGGCGTCTAATGAAAAACTGTTTTTT. Translated: CASSQRASNEKLFF.

This clone was seen just once. The chain has TRBV11-2 and TRBJ2-7; 7 bases agree with TRBD1. The CDR3 loop spans 13 amino acids. J gave up 3 bases and V 5 bases, and 4 bases lay outside the gene matches. CDR1 is SGHAT, CDR2 FQNNGV, per germline. CDR3 region: CASSQGQFYEQYF. CDR3 bases: TGTGCCAGCAGCCAGGGACAGTTCTACGAGCAGTACTTC.

The chain recombines TRBV5-5 with TRBJ2-1; perhaps TRBD2 as D (6 bases). Trimming stripped 2 bases from V and 1 base from J, with 16 bases between. This CDR3 comprises 17 residues. The germline V gene encodes CDR1 SGHKS and CDR2 YYEKEE (reference sequence). The CDR3 coding sequence is TGTGCCAGCAGCTTCGGGACTCCGGCGGAATCCTACAATGAGCAGTTCTTC. Protein product: CASSFGTPAESYNEQFF.

This chain uses TRBV4-2 with TRBJ2-2, with D possibly TRBD2 on 7 matching bases. The germline V gene encodes CDR1 LGHNA and CDR2 YNFKEQ. The CDR3 is 16 residues long. Trimming removed 0 bases at V and 4 bases at J, with 12 bases between. The CDR3 nucleotides read TGTGCCAGCAGCCAAGATGGGGGGGGCTCCACCGGGGAGCTGTTTTTT. As protein: CASSQDGGGSTGELFF.

The chain joins TRBV7-8 to TRBJ2-1; a possible D gene is TRBD1 (6 bases). V gave up 2 bases and J gave up 0 bases, with 8 bases separating them. CDR3 length: 15 amino acids. Germline CDR1 reads SGHVS; CDR2 reads FQNEAQ. CDR3 region: CASSLLDSSYNEQFF. CDR3 in DNA: TGTGCCAGCAGCTTACTGGACAGCTCCTACAATGAGCAGTTCTTC.